This T cell receptor (beta chain) is from a study of response to subunit inactivated influenza vaccine. MiXCR was run by TCRdb on the RT-PCR reads, yielding one entry per CDR3 protein. The sample includes around 570,000 distinct CDR3 sequences, roughly 12% of them seen just once. This clonotype was seen only a few times. The same data also went into a second study, on T cells expressing NK-cell markers. That publication notes: TCR beta cDNA was made by 5'RACE template switching with UMIs. Seven sequenced donors out of eight were HCMV-seropositive, one seronegative. The contribution of dominant NKG2C+ clonotypes to CD8+ T cells in about six donors was about 1.0-8%. In a few donors, dominant clonotypes made up about 25-60.1% of CD3+CD56-NKG2C+ cells. HCMV specificity was not established for the expanded NKG2C+ T cell clones.

The sequence was obtained from a man in his fifties or sixties who received an inactivated influenza vaccine. The specimen was PBMCs from blood, collected on the day of vaccination.

CDR3: CASSGFSGTGQETQYF. The CDR3 region has the DNA TGTGCCAGCAGCGGATTCTCCGGGACAGGACAAGAGACCCAGTACTTC. The chain carries TRBV7-2 and TRBJ2-5; 8 nucleotides match TRBD1. V gave up 5 bases and J gave up 2 bases; unmatched junction bases: 10. Germline V gene data show CDR1 as SGHTA and CDR2 as FQGNSA. The CDR3 loop spans 16 amino acids.